One sample yielded the 17 T cell receptor beta chains listed below, sequenced in a study of cytomegalovirus exposure and HLA in healthy donors. PCR primers comprised 60 Vbeta and 13 Jbeta primers. Assay: immunoSEQ multiplex PCR; the TCRdb copy retains only in-frame clones and omits some. The sample contains some 140,000 clones, about 83% of which appear only once. Input material: PBMCs. Receptor source: a middle-aged woman in good health and CMV-seronegative.

The chain combines TRBV29-1 with TRBJ1-1; TRBD1 is a possible D gene (5 bases). The CDR3 spans 12 residues. Trimming left V 7 bases short and J 3 bases short, with 12 bases between. Germline V gives CDR1 SQVTM, CDR2 ANQGSEA. This CDR3 reads CSARAWDTEAFF. In DNA form, the CDR3 reads TGCAGCGCCAGGGCCTGGGACACTGAAGCTTTCTTT.

This clone has just a few counts. V and J are TRBV28 and TRBJ2-1; the match to TRBD2 covers 7 bases. This CDR3 contains 14 residues. Germline V gives CDR1 MDHEN, CDR2 SYDVKM. The junction had 8 bases not matched to a gene; V was cut back by 3 bases and J by 9 bases. Here the CDR3 reads CASSFKQRGSEQFF. Written as DNA, the CDR3 is TGTGCCAGCAGTTTCAAGCAGCGGGGCAGTGAGCAGTTCTTC.

The chain joins TRBV5-1 to TRBJ1-1, with 9 bases that match TRBD1. The CDR3 totals 16 residues. Germline V gives CDR1 SGHRS, CDR2 YFSETQ. V was pared by 2 bases and J by 0 bases, with 5 bases of the junction left unmatched. CDR3 region: CASSLWDRDMNTEAFF. The DNA of the CDR3 is TGCGCCAGCAGCTTATGGGACAGGGACATGAACACTGAAGCTTTCTTT.

V is TRBV6-4 and J is TRBJ1-1; D uncertain. The CDR3 runs 13 residues. Trimming cost V 3 bases and J 7 bases, with 12 bases left between them. Germline CDR1 MRHNA, CDR2 SNTAGT. CDR3 nucleotides: TGTGCCAGCAGTGAAGTTGCCCGGGGTGAAGCTTTCTTT. Its translation is CASSEVARGEAFF.

The V gene is TRBV5-1, the J gene TRBJ2-3, with a possible D match to TRBD2 (6 bases). The V end was cut by 4 bases, the J end by 2 bases, with 14 bases between. Germline CDR1 is SGHRS and CDR2 is YFSETQ. This CDR3 has 15 amino acids. The CDR3 here is CASSPVRGVTDTQYF. The CDR3 bases are TGCGCCAGCAGCCCCGTCCGCGGGGTCACAGATACGCAGTATTTT.

Details on this clone: The CDR3 does not close with the conserved phenylalanine or tryptophan, likely indicating a read error. The limits of the CDR3 on the DNA are not certain, so only TCRdb's listed CDR3 is given. The chain couples TRBV4-1 to TRBJ2-7; TRBD2, the D gene given by the table, was not confirmed from the DNA. The germline gives CDR1 MGHRA, CDR2 YSYEKL. 12 amino acids form the CDR3, both terminal residues included. CDR3: CASSQDWRSRPI.

The CDR3 nucleotides are TGCAGCGTCAGAGAAGGAGCGGACAGCACAGATACGCAGTATTTT. Amino acids: CSVREGADSTDTQYF. This chain uses TRBV29-1 with TRBJ2-3; perhaps TRBD2 as D (5 bases). CDR1 is SQVTM, CDR2 ANQGSEA, per germline. V was shortened by 6 bases and J by 0 bases, with 16 bases between the two germline ends. The CDR3 has 15 residues.

The chain carries TRBV11-2 and TRBJ2-7; possibly TRBD1 for D (6 bases). The CDR3 has 13 residues. Germline-derived CDR1 and CDR2 are SGHAT and FQNNGV. V lost 5 bases to trimming and J lost 2 bases, with 10 bases between them. CDR3 sequence (DNA): TGTGCCAGCAGCCGTAGGACAGCCTACGAGCAGTACTTC. This codes for CASSRRTAYEQYF. The whole variable domain, filled in from reference TRBV11-2 and TRBJ2-7, reads EAGVAQSPRYKIIEKRQSVAFWCNPISGHATLYWYQQILGQGPKLLIQFQNNGVVDDSQLPKDRFSAERLKGVDSTLKIQPAKLEDSAVYLCASSRRTAYEQYFGPGTRLTVT.

Only one count was recorded for this clone. The chain uses TRBV14 and TRBJ1-4; D is uncertain. The CDR3 contains 12 residues. Germline values: CDR1 SGHDN, CDR2 FVKESK. The V gene lost 4 bases and the J gene lost 14 bases, with 14 bases spanning the gap. As DNA, the CDR3 is TGTGCCAGCAGCCTGAACCAGGAGCGGCTGTTTTTT. As protein: CASSLNQERLFF.

The chain uses TRBV4-1 and TRBJ1-4, with a possible D match to TRBD1 (6 bases). Per the germline V gene, CDR1 is MGHRA and CDR2 is YSYEKL. The V and J ends lost 10 bases and 2 bases respectively, with 11 bases between them. CDR3 length: 13 residues. The CDR3 DNA reads as TGCGCCATCTTCGACAGGACTAATGAAAAACTGTTTTTT. Its translation is CAIFDRTNEKLFF.

Regarding this clone: The sample contains more than one DNA sequence encoding this CDR3. V and J are TRBV5-1 and TRBJ1-5, with TRBD1 matching 9 bases. V was pared by 4 bases and J by 0 bases, with 2 bases of the junction left unmatched. The CDR3 is 15 amino acids. The germline CDR1 and CDR2 sequences are SGHRS and YFSETQ. The CDR3 loop reads CASSRTGDSNQPQHF. DNA of the CDR3: TGCGCCAGCAGCCGGACAGGGGATAGCAATCAGCCCCAGCATTTT.

The rearrangement uses TRBV6-5 and TRBJ2-5; 7 bases align to TRBD2. After removal of 6 bases from V and 5 bases from J, the junction contained 6 bases not matched to a gene. CDR3 size: 13 residues. CDR1 MNHEY and CDR2 SVGAGI come from the germline V gene. The CDR3, as DNA: TGTGCCAGCAGCTGGGGGGGTAGTGAGACCCAGTACTTC. Amino acid sequence: CASSWGGSETQYF.

The chain combines TRBV5-6 with TRBJ2-1; TRBD2 agrees at 7 bases. With 4 bases clipped from V and 7 bases from J, the junction kept 8 bases outside the gene matches. Per germline, CDR1 SGHDT and CDR2 YYEEEE. This CDR3 region has 14 residues. CDR3: CASSGRGGLNEQFF. CDR3 DNA sequence: TGTGCCAGCAGCGGTCGGGGAGGGTTAAATGAGCAGTTCTTC.

Only one count was recorded for this clone. The rearrangement links TRBV2 to TRBJ2-2; 7 bases are a match to TRBD1. The CDR3 is made up of 13 amino acids. Germline V gene lookup returns CDR1 SNHLY and CDR2 FYNNEI. V lost 10 bases, J lost 4 bases, and 6 bases stayed unmatched. The CDR3 DNA follows: TGTGCCACGCGACAGGGAAGCACCGGGGAGCTGTTTTTT. It translates to CATRQGSTGELFF.

This chain uses TRBV27 with TRBJ1-2; D uncertain. CDR1 is MNHEY, CDR2 SMNVEV, per germline (reference sequence). The CDR3 loop spans 13 amino acids. V lost 5 bases and J 4 bases, leaving 11 bases between the germline ends. The CDR3 region has the DNA TGTGCCAGCAGTACCCCAGCGGGCTATGGCTACACCTTC. Translating gives CASSTPAGYGYTF.

A few counts support this clone. This chain connects TRBV28 to TRBJ1-5, with TRBD1 matching 10 bases. Germline CDR1 reads MDHEN; CDR2 reads SYDVKM. J gave up 6 bases and V 5 bases, and 7 bases lay outside the gene matches. This CDR3 has 15 residues. CDR3 in amino acids: CASSPGTGEVQPQHF. The CDR3 DNA reads TGTGCCAGCAGTCCAGGGACAGGGGAAGTTCAGCCCCAGCATTTT.

This clone has just a few counts. The chain links TRBV7-9 to TRBJ2-5, with 9 bases fitting TRBD1. Per the germline V gene, CDR1 is SEHNR and CDR2 is FQNEAQ (reference sequence). The CDR3 length is 15 residues. Trimming at V came to 3 bases and at J to 2 bases, leaving 4 bases not matched to a gene. CDR3 sequence (DNA): TGTGCCAGCAGCTTCGGACAGGGGTGGCAAGAGACCCAGTACTTC. Translating gives CASSFGQGWQETQYF.